This T cell receptor beta chain came from a study of blood T cell repertoires in COVID-19. Study summary: The United States, Italy and Spain provided the acute and convalescent COVID-19 samples.

Trimming at V came to 10 bases and at J to 7 bases, leaving 6 bases not matched to a gene. CDR1 and CDR2 from the germline V gene are SGHTA and FQGTGA. CDR3 length: 12 residues. Authors' data handling: How many nucleated cells were present was estimated from reference gene primer amplification. The assay was immunoSEQ multiplex PCR, and TCRdb's table has in-frame clones only and misses some. V and J calls and clone size are given by that table; D and trimming were obtained from the DNA. The sample lists some 70,000 clones, more than 75% seen once, with approximately 7% in the top ten. Sample: peripheral blood. The receptor was isolated from a man aged 45 to 65 with active COVID-19. The J gene is TRBJ2-4, the V gene TRBV7-3; 8 bases align to TRBD1. The DNA of the CDR3 is TGTGCCACCGCGGACAGGGACAACATTCAGTACTTC. It encodes CATADRDNIQYF.